The clone carrying this TCR beta chain was detected only once. Its antigen is not identified. These data originate in a study of cytomegalovirus exposure and HLA in healthy donors. Study-wide points: In a later analysis, TCR beta V- and J-gene trimming showed a link to a missense DCLRE1C variant. Available immune exposure information covered CMV serostatus only.

There are 14 residues in the CDR3. Germline CDR1 reads MNHNY; CDR2 reads SVGAGI (reference sequence). The V gene end was trimmed by 10 bases and the J gene end by 5 bases; junction bases not matched to a gene: 6. PCR used 60 Vbeta primers and 13 Jbeta primers. Repertoires were generated with immunoSEQ multiplex PCR, while TCRdb's copy carries only in-frame clones and drops some. The sample yields approximately 100,000 clones, around 79% seen once. This chain connects TRBV6-6 to TRBJ2-2; TRBD2 agrees at 11 bases. Material: PBMCs. This clonotype was sampled from a man aged 50-59 years in good health and CMV-seropositive. CDR3: CATLAGEGTGELFF. CDR3 DNA: TGTGCCACACTAGCGGGAGAAGGGACCGGGGAGCTGTTTTTT.